Following are 9 T cell receptor beta chains from one sample sequenced in a study of blood T cell repertoires in COVID-19 (TCRdb year 2020). Library generation was performed with the immunoSEQ multiplex PCR assay. The table comes from immuneACCESS by way of TCRdb, which keeps in-frame sequences with V and J called. Part of the clones is missing from these tables; in studies checked, under half for an unresolved V gene and the rest for unknown reasons. For this sample the table gives about 300,000 clones, of which roughly nine tenths were detected only once. The ten largest clones add up to 1.5% to 2% of the sample. The sequenced sample was peripheral blood. Receptor source: a woman in her twenties or thirties with COVID-19, enrolled during active disease.

The J gene is TRBJ1-1, the V gene TRBV5-1, with 9 positions matching TRBD1. Per germline, CDR1 SGHRS and CDR2 YFSETQ. The V and J ends lost 0 bases and 4 bases, in that order; junction bases with no gene match: 7. This CDR3 has 16 amino acids. This chain's CDR3 is CASSLAGGQGATEAFF. The CDR3 DNA reads as TGCGCCAGCAGCTTGGCCGGGGGACAGGGAGCCACTGAAGCTTTCTTT.

This clone has just one count. The chain is built from TRBV4-1 and TRBJ1-4, with D unclear. Germline CDR1 and CDR2: MGHRA and YSYEKL. Between the trimmed V and J ends, which lost 3 bases and 8 bases, there was a span of 13 bases. The CDR3 has 14 amino acids. CDR3 coding DNA: TGCGCCAGCAGCCAGGTGGACCGAGGGGAAAAACTGTTTTTT. Amino acid sequence: CASSQVDRGEKLFF.

This clone was found a few times. The chain carries TRBV28 and TRBJ1-6, with 10 bases identical to TRBD1. CDR3 length equals 15 residues. V shed 6 bases and J 7 bases; nucleotides not matched to a gene: 6. CDR1 and CDR2 from the germline V gene are MDHEN and SYDVKM. CDR3 bases: TGTGCCAGCAGCTCTGGACAGGGGGACAATTCACCCCTCCACTTT. Amino acid sequence: CASSSGQGDNSPLHF.

This rearrangement joins TRBV5-6 to TRBJ2-7, with no clear D. Germline loops: CDR1 SGHDT, CDR2 YYEEEE. The ends were cut back, 6 bases at V and 3 bases at J, with 19 bases in the middle. There are 15 residues in the CDR3. The CDR3 DNA sequence: TGTGCCAGCACCCGTGGGCCGGATCTAAACTACGAGCAGTACTTC. Its protein is CASTRGPDLNYEQYF.

This clone has only one observation. The J gene is TRBJ1-6, the V gene TRBV7-2; a weak D match, TRBD1 (6 bases). Germline V gene sequence: CDR1 SGHTA, CDR2 FQGNSA. CDR3 length: 13 amino acids. Trimming shortened V by 5 bases and J by 9 bases, and 11 bases separated the two germline ends. The CDR3, as DNA: TGTGCCAGCAGCCTAGACAGGACTTCACCCCTCCACTTT. Translated, it gives CASSLDRTSPLHF.

This chain connects TRBV18 to TRBJ2-5; 7 bases fit TRBD1. Germline V gene lookup returns CDR1 KGHSH and CDR2 LQKENI. The CDR3 consists of 13 residues. The trim removed 6 bases at V and 2 bases at J, leaving 3 bases unmatched. The CDR3 DNA reads TGTGCCAGCTCCCGGGACAGACAAGAGACCCAGTACTTC. Translating gives CASSRDRQETQYF.

The chain carries TRBV3-1 (or the pseudogene TRBV3-2) and TRBJ1-2; TRBD1 matches at 8 bases. CDR1 is LGHDT, CDR2 YNNKEL, per germline (reference sequence). CDR3 length: 14 amino acids. Trimming cost V 0 bases and J 8 bases; bases outside gene matches: 5. Here the CDR3 DNA reads TGTGCCAGCAGCCAAGAAGGACAGGGTGGCGGCTACACCTTC. Amino acids: CASSQEGQGGGYTF.

The CDR3 DNA follows: TGTGCCACCTCTGACAGTTCATCGACCTACGAGCAGTACGTC. This sequence encodes CATSDSSSTYEQYV. The chain combines TRBV28 with TRBJ2-7; TRBD1 is a possible D gene (5 bases). This CDR3 spans 14 amino acids. From germline, CDR1 is MDHEN and CDR2 SYDVKM. The germline V and J ends were trimmed by 10 bases and 2 bases, with 18 bases remaining between them.

CDR3 DNA sequence: TGTGCCACCAGCAGCCTCGGGGACTCATACAATGAGCAGTTCTTC. Translation: CATSSLGDSYNEQFF. This rearrangement joins TRBV15 to TRBJ2-1; D is perhaps TRBD2 (6 bases). Trimming left V 3 bases short and J 4 bases short, with 13 bases between. The length of the CDR3 is 15 residues. The germline gives CDR1 LNHNV, CDR2 YYDKDF (reference sequence).